This entry concerns a single TCR beta chain. This CDR3 spans 13 amino acids. Produced via immunoSEQ multiplex PCR; TCRdb's table is partial and in-frame only. The repertoire holds some 96,000 clones, with 75% to 85% as singletons. Each patient experienced a relapse that followed autologous stem cell transplantation, and brentuximab vedotin exposure varied. These data come from a study of PD-1 blockade in classical Hodgkin lymphoma. The chain carries TRBV21-1 and TRBJ2-2. TRBV21-1 is a known pseudogene. The sample was peripheral blood mononuclear cells (PBMCs), taken before the second cycle of nivolumab. This sequence was found in a human donor with classical Hodgkin lymphoma. The DNA for the CDR3 is TGTGCCAGCGAGGGGAGTAACACCGGGGAGCTGTTTTTT. Translated, it gives CASEGSNTGELFF.